The T cell receptor (beta chain) under discussion was sequenced for a study of blood T cell repertoires in COVID-19 (dated by TCRdb to the early 2020s). Background on the whole study: Samples covering the acute and convalescent phases of COVID-19 were provided by collaborators in the United States, Italy and Spain. Nearly every sample came with metadata listing a de-identified subject ID, COVID-19 status, age in years and sex. The repertoires were made available in a free public database intended to serve as a resource for research on the immune response to SARS-CoV-2. The dataset comprised deeply sampled blood TCRbeta repertoires from subjects exposed to, actively infected with, or recovered from COVID-19. The samples were drawn from the first 160 participants of the ongoing ImmuneRACE study and from about 1,200 subjects provided by 6 global collaborators. Where HLA class I and class II types were available, the types were taken from metadata supplied by the sample provider, not from assay-based typing. The material from the prospective study consisted of cDNA or gDNA derived from T cells, B-cell-depleted T cells, or PBMCs. Beyond this particular receptor, the publication reports: The amount of clinical and demographic metadata varied by source and participant and was provided uncurated.

Including cysteine and phenylalanine, the CDR3 has 13 amino acids. Here the CDR3 DNA is all that survives: 39 bases in frame from base 1. V is reduced by 1 base and J by 2 bases, leaving a spacing of 5 bases between them. As encoded in the germline V gene (reference sequence), CDR1 is SEHNR while CDR2 is FQNEAQ. With regard to this clone: Its antigen is not yet known. It has no much larger one-base neighbor in the sample; base qualities were not kept.

TCRbeta CDR3 regions were amplified from genomic DNA using the immunoSEQ Assay, a bias-controlled multiplex PCR. From the authors' description of their analysis: The number of nucleated cells in each sample was estimated from the amplification of reference gene primers within the assay. To quantify the absolute abundance of each unique TCRbeta CDR3 rearrangement, sequence reads were collapsed and filtered. For each sample, productive Simpson clonality was calculated as the square root of Simpson's diversity index over productive rearrangements. TCRdb's version of the immuneACCESS table is confined to in-frame rearrangements and falls short of the full clone set. An unresolved V gene accounts for under half of the shortfall where checked; the remainder is of unknown origin. V and J calls and clone size are those listed in that table; D and trimming were worked out from the DNA. The sample profile shows around 340,000 clones; about nine tenths of them were found once. The top ten constitute under 5% of the sample.

One collaborating source in Seattle enrolled patients during active infection and followed them longitudinally through the course of disease. Whole blood was collected in K2EDTA tubes by collaborating institutions according to the institutions' own protocols. For TCRbeta analysis, collaborator samples were shipped as frozen whole blood, as isolated PBMCs, or as DNA extracted from either sample type. This receptor was identified in a woman in her sixties or seventies with COVID-19, enrolled during active disease. Material: peripheral blood. Recombination joined TRBV7-9 with TRBJ1-2; the best D guess is TRBD1, with 5 bases matching. The bases read TGTGCCAGCAGCTTAGGGGGCAACTATGGCTACACCTTC. This yields the protein CASSLGGNYGYTF.